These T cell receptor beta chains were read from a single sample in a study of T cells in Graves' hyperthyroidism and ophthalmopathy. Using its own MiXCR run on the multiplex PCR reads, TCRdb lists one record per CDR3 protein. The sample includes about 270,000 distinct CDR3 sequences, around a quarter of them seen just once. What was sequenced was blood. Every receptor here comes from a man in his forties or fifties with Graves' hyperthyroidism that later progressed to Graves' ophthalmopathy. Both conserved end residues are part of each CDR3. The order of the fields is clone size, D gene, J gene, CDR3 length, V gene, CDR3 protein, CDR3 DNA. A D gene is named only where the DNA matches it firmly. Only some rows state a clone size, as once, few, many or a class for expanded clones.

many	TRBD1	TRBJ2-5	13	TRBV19	CASRGTALETQYF	TGTGCCAGTAGAGGGACAGCCTTGGAGACCCAGTACTTC
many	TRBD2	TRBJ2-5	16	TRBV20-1	CSADGLAGGPGETQYF	TGCAGTGCCGACGGACTAGCGGGAGGGCCGGGGGAGACCCAGTACTTC
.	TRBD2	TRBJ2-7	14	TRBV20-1	CSARGPSGSYEQYF	TGCAGTGCAAGAGGGCCTAGCGGGAGTTACGAGCAGTACTTC
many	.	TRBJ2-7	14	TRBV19	CASSINSLTYEQYF	TGTGCCAGTAGTATAAACAGCCTTACCTACGAGCAGTACTTC
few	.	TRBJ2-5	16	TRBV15	CATSREGGTDQETQYF	TGTGCCACCAGCAGAGAAGGAGGGACAGACCAAGAGACCCAGTACTTC
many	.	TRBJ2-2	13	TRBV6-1	CASSRTNTGELFF	TGTGCCAGCAGTAGAACGAACACCGGGGAGCTGTTTTTT
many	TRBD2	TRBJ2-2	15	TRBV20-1	CSAPLGGSNTGELFF	TGCAGTGCGCCCCTGGGAGGGTCGAACACCGGGGAGCTGTTTTTT
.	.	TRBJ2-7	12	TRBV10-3	CAIKGSNYEQYF	TGTGCCATCAAGGGCTCCAACTACGAGCAGTACTTC
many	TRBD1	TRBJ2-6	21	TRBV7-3	CASSLFGTPGQGASGANVLTF	TGTGCCAGCAGCTTATTTGGGACTCCGGGACAGGGGGCAAGTGGGGCCAACGTCCTGACTTTC
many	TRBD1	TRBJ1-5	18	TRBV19	CANIHESGQGDFGQPQHF	TGTGCCAATATACACGAATCCGGACAGGGAGATTTTGGGCAGCCCCAGCATTTT
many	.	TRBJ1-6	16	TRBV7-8	CASHENRAPLGSPLHF	TGTGCCAGCCACGAGAACAGGGCCCCTTTAGGATCACCCCTCCACTTT
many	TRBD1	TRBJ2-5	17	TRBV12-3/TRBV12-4	CASSPDRDRGRRETQYF	TGTGCCAGCAGTCCTGACAGGGACAGGGGGAGAAGAGAGACCCAGTACTTC
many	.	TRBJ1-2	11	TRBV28	CAGQGDYGYTF	TGTGCGGGGCAGGGAGACTATGGCTACACCTTC